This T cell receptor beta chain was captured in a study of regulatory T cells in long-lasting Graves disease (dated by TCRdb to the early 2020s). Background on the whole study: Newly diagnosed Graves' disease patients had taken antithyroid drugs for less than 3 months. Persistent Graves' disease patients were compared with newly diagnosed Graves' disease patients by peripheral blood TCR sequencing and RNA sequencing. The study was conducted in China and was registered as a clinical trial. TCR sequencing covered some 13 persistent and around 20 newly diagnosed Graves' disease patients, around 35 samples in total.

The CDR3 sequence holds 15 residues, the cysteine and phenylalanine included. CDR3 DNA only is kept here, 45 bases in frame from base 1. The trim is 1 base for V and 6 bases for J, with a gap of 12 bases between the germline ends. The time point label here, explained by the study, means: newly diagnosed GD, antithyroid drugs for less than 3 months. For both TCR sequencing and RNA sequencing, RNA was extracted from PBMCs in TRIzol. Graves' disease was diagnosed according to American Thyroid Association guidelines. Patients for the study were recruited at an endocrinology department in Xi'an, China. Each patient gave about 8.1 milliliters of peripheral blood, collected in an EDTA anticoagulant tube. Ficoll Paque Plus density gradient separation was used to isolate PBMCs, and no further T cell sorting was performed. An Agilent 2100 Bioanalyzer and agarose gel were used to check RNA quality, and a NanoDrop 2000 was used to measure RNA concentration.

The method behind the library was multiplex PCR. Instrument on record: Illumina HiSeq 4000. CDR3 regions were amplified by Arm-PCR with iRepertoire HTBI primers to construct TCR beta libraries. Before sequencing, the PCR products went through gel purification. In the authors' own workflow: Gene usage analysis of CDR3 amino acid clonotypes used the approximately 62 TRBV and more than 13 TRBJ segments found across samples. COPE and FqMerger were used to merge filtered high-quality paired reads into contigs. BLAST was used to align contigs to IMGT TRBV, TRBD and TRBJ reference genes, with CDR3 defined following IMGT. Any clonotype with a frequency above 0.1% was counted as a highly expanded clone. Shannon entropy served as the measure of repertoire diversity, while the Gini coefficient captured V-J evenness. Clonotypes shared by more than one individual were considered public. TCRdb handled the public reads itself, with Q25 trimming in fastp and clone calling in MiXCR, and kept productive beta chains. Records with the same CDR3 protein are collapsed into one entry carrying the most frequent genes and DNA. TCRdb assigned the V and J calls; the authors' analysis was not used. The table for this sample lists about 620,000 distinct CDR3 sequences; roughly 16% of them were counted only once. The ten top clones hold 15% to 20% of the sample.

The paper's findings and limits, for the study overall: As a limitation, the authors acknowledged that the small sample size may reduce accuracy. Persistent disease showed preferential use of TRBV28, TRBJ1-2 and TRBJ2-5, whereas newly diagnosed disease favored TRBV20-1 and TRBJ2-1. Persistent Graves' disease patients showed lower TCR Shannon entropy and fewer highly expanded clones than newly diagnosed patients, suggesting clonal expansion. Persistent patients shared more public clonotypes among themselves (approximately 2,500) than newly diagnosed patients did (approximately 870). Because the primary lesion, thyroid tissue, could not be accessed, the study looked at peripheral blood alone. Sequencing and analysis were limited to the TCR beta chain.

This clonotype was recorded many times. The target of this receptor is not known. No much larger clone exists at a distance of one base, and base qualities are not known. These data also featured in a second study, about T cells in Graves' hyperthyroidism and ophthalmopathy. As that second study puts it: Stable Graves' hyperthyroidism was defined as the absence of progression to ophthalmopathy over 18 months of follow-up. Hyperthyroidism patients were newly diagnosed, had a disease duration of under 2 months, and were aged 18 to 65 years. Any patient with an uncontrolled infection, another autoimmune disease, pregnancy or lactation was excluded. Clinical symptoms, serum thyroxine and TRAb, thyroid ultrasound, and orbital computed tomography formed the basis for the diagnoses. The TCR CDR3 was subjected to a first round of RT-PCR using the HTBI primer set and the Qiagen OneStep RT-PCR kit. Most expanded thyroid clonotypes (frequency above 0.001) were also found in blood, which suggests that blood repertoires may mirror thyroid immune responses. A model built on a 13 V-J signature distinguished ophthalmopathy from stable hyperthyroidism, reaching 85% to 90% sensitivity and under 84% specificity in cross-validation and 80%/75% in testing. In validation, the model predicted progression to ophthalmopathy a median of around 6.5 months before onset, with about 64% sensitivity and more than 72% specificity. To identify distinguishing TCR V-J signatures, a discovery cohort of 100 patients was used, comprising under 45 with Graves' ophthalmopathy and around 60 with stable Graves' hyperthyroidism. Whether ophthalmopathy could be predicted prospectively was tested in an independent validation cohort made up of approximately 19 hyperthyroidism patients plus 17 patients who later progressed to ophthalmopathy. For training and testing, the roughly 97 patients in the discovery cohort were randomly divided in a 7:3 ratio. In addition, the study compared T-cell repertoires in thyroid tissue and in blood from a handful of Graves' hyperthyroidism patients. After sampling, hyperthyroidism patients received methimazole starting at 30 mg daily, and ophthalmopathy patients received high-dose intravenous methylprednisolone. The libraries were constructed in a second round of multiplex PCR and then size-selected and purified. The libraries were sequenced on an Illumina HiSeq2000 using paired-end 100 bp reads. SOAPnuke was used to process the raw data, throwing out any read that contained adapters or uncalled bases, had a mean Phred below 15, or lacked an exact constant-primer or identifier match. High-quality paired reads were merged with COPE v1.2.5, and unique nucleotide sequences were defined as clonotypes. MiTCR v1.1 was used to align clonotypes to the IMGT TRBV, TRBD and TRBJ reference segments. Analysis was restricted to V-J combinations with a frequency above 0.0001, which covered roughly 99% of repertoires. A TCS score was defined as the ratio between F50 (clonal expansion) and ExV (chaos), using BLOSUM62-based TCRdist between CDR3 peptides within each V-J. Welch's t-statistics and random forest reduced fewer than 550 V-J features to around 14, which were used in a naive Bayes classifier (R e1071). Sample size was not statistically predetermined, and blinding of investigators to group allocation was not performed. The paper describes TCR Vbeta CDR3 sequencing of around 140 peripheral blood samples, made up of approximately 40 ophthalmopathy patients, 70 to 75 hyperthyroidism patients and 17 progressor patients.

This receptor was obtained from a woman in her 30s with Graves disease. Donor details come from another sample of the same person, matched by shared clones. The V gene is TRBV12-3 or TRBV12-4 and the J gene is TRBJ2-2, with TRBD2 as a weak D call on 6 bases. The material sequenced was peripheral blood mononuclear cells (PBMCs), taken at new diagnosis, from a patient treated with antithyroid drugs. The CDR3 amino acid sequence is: CASSLDASVPGELFF. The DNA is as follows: TGTGCCAGCAGTTTAGACGCTAGCGTCCCCGGGGAGCTGTTTTTT.